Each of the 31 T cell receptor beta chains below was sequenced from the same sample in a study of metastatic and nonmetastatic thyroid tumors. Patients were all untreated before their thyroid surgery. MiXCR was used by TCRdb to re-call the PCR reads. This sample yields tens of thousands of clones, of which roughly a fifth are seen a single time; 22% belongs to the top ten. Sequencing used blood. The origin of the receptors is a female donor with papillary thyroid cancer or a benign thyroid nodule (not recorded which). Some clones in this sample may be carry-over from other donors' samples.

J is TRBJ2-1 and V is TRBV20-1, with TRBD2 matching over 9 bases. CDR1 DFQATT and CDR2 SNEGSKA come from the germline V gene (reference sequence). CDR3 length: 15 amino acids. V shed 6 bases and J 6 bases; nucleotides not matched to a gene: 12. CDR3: CSAPGGLAFGNEQFF. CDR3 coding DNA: TGCAGTGCACCCGGGGGACTAGCTTTTGGCAATGAGCAGTTCTTC.

CDR3 nucleotide sequence: TGTGCCAGCAGCTTTCAACCAGGGGCCAATTCACCCCTCCACTTT. Its protein is CASSFQPGANSPLHF. The chain combines TRBV7-2 with TRBJ1-6; weak D call: TRBD1 (6 bases). V lost 3 bases and J lost 7, with 13 bases in between. This CDR3 has 15 amino acids. Germline CDR1 and CDR2: SGHTA and FQGNSA.

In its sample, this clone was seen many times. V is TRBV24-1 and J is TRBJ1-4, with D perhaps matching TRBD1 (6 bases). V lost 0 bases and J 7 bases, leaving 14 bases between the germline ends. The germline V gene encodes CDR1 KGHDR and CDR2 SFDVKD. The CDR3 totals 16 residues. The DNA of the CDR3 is TGTGCCACCAGTGATTTGCAATGGAGGGGGGGTGAAAAACTGTTTTTT. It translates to CATSDLQWRGGEKLFF.

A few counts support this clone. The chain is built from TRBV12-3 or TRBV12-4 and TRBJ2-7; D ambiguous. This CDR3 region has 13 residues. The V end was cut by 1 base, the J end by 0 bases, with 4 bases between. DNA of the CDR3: TGTGCCAGCAGTTTAGGGAACTCCTACGAGCAGTACTTC. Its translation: CASSLGNSYEQYF.

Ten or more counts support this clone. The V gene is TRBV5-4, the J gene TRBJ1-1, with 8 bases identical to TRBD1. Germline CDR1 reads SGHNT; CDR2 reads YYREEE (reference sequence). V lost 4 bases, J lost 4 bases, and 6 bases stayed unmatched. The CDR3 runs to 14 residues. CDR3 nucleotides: TGTGCCAGCAGCCCGAGACAGGGGACCACTGAAGCTTTCTTT. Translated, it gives CASSPRQGTTEAFF. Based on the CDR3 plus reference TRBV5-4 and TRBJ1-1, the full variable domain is ETGVTQSPTHLIKTRGQQVTLRCSSQSGHNTVSWYQQALGQGPQFIFQYYREEENGRGNFPPRFSGLQFPNYSSELNVNALELDDSALYLCASSPRQGTTEAFFGQGTRLTVV.

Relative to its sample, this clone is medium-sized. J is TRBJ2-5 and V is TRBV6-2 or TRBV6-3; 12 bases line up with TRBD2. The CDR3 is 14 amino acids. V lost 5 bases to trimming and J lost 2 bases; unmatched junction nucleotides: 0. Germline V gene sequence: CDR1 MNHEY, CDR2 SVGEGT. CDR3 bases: TGTGCCAGCAGTCTAGCGGGGGGGCAAGAGACCCAGTACTTC. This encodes CASSLAGGQETQYF.

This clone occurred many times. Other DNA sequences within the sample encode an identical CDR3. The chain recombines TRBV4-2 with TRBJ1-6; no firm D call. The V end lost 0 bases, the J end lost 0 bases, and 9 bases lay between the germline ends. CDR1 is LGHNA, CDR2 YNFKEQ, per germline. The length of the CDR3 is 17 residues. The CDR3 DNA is TGTGCCAGCAGCCAAGAGACCCTGAGCTCCTATAATTCACCCCTCCACTTT. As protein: CASSQETLSSYNSPLHF.

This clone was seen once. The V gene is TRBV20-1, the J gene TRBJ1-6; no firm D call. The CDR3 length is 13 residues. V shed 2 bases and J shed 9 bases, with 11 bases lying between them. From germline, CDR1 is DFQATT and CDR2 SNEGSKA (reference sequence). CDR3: CSARPDPGSPLHF. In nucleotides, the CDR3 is TGCAGTGCTAGACCCGACCCGGGTTCACCCCTCCACTTT.

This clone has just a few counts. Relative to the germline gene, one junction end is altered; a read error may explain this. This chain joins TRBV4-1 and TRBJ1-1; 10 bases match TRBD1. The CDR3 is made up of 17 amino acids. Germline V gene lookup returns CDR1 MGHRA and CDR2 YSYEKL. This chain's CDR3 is CACSQDRGRKMNTEAFF. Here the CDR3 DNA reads TGCGCCTGCAGCCAGGACAGGGGGAGGAAAATGAACACTGAAGCTTTCTTT.

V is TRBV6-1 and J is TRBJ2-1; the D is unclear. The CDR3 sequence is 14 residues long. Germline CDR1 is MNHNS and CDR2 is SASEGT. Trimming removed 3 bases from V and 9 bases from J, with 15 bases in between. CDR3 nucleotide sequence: TGTGCCAGCAGTGATTCGGACCGAGGCGGTGAGCAGTTCTTC. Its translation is CASSDSDRGGEQFF.

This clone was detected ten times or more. As DNA, the CDR3 is TGTGCCAGCAGCTTGGAGGGACAGGGTGGTACTGAAGCTTTCTTT. It yields the protein CASSLEGQGGTEAFF. V usage is TRBV5-6 and J usage is TRBJ1-1; TRBD1 agrees at 9 bases. Trimming took 0 bases from V and 5 from J; bases not matched to a gene: 5. Per germline, CDR1 SGHDT and CDR2 YYEEEE. The CDR3 extends over 15 amino acids.

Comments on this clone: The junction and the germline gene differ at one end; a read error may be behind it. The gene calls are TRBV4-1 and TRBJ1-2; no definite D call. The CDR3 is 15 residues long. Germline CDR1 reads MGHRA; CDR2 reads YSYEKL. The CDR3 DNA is TGCGCCAGCAGCCAAGCGCCAAGCGAGAGTAATGGATACACCTTC. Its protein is CASSQAPSESNGYTF.

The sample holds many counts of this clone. The CDR3 DNA is TGCGCCAGCAGCCAACCCGGACAGGGAGGAGGCTACACCTTC. Translating gives CASSQPGQGGGYTF. This chain joins TRBV4-3 and TRBJ1-2; 8 bases agree with TRBD1. CDR1 is LGHNA, CDR2 YSLEER, per germline. Trimming at V came to 2 bases and at J to 8 bases, leaving 7 bases not matched to a gene. The CDR3 extends over 14 amino acids.

Here the CDR3 reads CSARGLAAYNEQFF. CDR3 sequence (DNA): TGCAGTGCTAGAGGTCTAGCGGCCTACAATGAGCAGTTCTTC. The chain uses TRBV20-1 and TRBJ2-1, with TRBD2 matching 7 bases. Germline CDR1 and CDR2: DFQATT and SNEGSKA (reference sequence). This CDR3 region has 14 residues. The V and J ends lost 1 base and 2 bases, in that order; junction bases with no gene match: 2.

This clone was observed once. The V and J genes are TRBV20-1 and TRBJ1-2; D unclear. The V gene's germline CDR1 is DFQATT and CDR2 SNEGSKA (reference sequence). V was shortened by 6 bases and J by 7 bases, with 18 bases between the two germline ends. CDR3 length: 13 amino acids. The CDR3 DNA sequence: TGCAGTGCCACTGACAAGTCAGGCGGTGGCTACACCTTC. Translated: CSATDKSGGGYTF.

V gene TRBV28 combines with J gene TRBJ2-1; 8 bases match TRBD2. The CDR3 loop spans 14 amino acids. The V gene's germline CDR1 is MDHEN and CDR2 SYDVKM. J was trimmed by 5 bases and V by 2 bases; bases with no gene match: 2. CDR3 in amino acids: CASSLAGGNNEQFF. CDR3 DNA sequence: TGTGCCAGCAGTTTAGCGGGAGGTAACAATGAGCAGTTCTTC.

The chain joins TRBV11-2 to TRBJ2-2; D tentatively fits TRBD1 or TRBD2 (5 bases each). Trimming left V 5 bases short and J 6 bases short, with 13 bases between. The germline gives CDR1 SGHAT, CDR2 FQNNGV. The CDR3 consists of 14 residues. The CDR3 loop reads CASSHRGDSGELFF. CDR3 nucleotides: TGTGCCAGCAGCCACAGAGGGGATTCCGGGGAGCTGTTTTTT.

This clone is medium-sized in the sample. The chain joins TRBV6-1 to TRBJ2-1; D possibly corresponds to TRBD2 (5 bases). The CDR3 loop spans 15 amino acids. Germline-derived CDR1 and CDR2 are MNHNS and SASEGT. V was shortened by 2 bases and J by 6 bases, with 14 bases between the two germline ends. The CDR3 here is CASSELRGFRNEQFF. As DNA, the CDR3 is TGTGCCAGCAGTGAACTCCGCGGGTTCCGCAATGAGCAGTTCTTC.

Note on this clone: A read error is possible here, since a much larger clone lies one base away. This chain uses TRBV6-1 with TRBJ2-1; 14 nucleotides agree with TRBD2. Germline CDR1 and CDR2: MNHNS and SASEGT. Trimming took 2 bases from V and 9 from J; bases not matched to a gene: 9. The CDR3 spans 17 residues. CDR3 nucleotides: TGTGCCAGCAGTGAAAACCGGGGACTAGCGGGAGTGGGTGAGCAGTTCTTC. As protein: CASSENRGLAGVGEQFF.

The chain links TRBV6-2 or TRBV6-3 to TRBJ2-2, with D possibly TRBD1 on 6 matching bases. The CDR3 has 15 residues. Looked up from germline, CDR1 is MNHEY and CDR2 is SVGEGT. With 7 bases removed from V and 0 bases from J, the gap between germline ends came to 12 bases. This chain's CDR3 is CASNLQGPNTGELFF. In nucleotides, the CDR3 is TGTGCCAGCAACTTACAGGGTCCGAACACCGGGGAGCTGTTTTTT.

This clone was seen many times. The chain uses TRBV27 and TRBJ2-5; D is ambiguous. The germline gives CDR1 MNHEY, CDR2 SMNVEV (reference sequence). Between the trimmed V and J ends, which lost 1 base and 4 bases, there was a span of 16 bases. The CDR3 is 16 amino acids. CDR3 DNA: TGTGCCAGCAGTTTATACCCCCCAGATTCCGCAGAGACCCAGTACTTC. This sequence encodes CASSLYPPDSAETQYF.

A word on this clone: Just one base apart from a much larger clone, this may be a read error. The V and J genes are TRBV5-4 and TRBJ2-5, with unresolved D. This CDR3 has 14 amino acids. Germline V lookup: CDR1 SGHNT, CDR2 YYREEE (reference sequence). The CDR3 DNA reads TGTACCAGCAGCTTCGGATTTGACCAAGAGACCCAGTACTTC. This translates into CTSSFGFDQETQYF.

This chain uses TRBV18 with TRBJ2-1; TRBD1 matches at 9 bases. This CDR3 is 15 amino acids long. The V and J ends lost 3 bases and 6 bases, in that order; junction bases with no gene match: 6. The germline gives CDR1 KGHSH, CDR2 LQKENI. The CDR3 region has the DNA TGTGCCAGCTCACCGTCGGGACAGGGTTCCAATGAGCAGTTCTTC. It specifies CASSPSGQGSNEQFF. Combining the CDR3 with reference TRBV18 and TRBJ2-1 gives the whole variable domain NAGVMQNPRHLVRRRGQEARLRCSPMKGHSHVYWYRQLPEEGLKFMVYLQKENIIDESGMPKERFSAEFPKEGPSILRIQQVVRGDSAAYFCASSPSGQGSNEQFFGPGTRLTVL.

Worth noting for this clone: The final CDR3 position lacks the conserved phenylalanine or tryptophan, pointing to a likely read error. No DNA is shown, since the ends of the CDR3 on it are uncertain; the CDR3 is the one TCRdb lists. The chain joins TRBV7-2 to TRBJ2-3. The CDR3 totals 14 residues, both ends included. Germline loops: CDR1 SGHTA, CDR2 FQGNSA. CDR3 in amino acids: CASSSTLGTDTRYL.

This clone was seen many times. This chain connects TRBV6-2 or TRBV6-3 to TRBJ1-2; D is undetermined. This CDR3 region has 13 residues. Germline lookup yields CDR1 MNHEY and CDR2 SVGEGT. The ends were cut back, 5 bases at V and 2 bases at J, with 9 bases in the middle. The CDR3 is CASSLTDNYGYTF. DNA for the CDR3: TGTGCCAGCAGTCTGACGGACAACTATGGCTACACCTTC.

DNA for the CDR3: TGTGCCAGTAGTATAGGAATTCGGACAGGGAATGGCTACACCTTC. This translates into CASSIGIRTGNGYTF. The chain recombines TRBV19 with TRBJ1-2; TRBD1 aligns across 8 bases. V trimming: 1 base; J trimming: 6 bases; junction bases outside the gene matches: 7. CDR1 is LNHDA and CDR2 is SQIVND in the germline V gene (reference sequence). The length of the CDR3 is 15 residues.

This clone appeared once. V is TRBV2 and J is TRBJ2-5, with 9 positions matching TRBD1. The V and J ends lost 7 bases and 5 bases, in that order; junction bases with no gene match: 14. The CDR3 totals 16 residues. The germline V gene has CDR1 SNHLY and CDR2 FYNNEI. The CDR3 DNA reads TGTGCCAGCAACCGGGACAGGGCTAAAACGGGGGAGACCCAGTACTTC. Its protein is CASNRDRAKTGETQYF.

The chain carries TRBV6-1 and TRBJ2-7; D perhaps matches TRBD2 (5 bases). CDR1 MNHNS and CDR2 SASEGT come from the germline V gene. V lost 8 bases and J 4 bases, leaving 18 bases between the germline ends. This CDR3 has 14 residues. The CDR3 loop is CASAPTGGSYEQYF. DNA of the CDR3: TGTGCCAGCGCCCCAACTGGCGGGTCATACGAGCAGTACTTC.

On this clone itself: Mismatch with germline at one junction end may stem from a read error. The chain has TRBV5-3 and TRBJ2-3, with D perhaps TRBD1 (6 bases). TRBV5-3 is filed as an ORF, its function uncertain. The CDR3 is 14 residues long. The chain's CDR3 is CASSLAGDQYTQYF. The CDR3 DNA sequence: TGTGCCAGTAGCTTGGCAGGGGATCAGTATACGCAGTATTTT.

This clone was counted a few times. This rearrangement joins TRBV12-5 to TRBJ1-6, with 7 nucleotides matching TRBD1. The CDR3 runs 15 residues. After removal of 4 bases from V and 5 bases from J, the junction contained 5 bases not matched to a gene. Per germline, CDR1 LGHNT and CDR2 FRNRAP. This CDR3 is CASGSGDSHNSPLHF. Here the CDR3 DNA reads TGTGCTAGTGGTTCGGGGGACAGTCATAATTCACCCCTCCACTTT.

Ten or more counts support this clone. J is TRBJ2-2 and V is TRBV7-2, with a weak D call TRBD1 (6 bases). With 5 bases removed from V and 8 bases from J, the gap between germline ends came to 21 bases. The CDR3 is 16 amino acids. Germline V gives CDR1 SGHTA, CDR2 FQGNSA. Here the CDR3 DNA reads TGTGCCAGCAGCCCGAGAGGACAGTTATATTCGGGGGAGCTGTTTTTT. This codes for CASSPRGQLYSGELFF.